This T cell receptor beta chain is drawn from a study of T cells in Graves' hyperthyroidism and ophthalmopathy. RNA transcripts gave rise to amplified TCR beta CDR3 regions. The TCR CDR3 first-round RT-PCR relied on the HTBI primer set. Each CDR3 protein is one row after TCRdb ran MiXCR on the multiplex PCR reads. The sample holds about 290,000 distinct CDR3 sequences, more than 10% seen once. Trimming took 3 bases from V and 1 from J, leaving 6 bases between them. CDR1 and CDR2 (germline): SQVTM, ANQGSEA. The CDR3 has 13 amino acids. This clonotype was detected a few times. Investigators excluded patients with uncontrolled infection, other autoimmune disease, pregnancy or lactation.

What was sequenced was blood. The chain couples TRBV29-1 to TRBJ2-2, with D tentatively TRBD2 (6 bases). This TCR was sampled from a woman aged 25 to 45 with Graves' hyperthyroidism that later progressed to Graves' ophthalmopathy. The CDR3 DNA follows: TGCAGCGTTGATAGCGGGAACACCGGGGAGCTGTTTTTT. It is translated as CSVDSGNTGELFF.